This entry is about one T cell receptor (beta chain). The antigen remains undetermined. This entry comes from a study of cytomegalovirus exposure and HLA in healthy donors. Study-level background: A prior study identified some 100 million unique TCR beta sequences from some 180 million T cells.

PCR employed 60 Vbeta and 13 Jbeta primers. Original methodology: It was a later analysis that counted approximately 81 million unique TCR beta chains, of which some 9.9 million were shared. The protocol was immunoSEQ multiplex PCR, while the TCRdb copy is restricted to in-frame clones and leaves out a portion. V, J and clone size reflect that table, while D and trimming were determined from the DNA. Here the sample spans approximately 84,000 clones, 78% being singletons. Germline V lookup: CDR1 MNHNY, CDR2 SVGAGI (reference sequence). V lost 4 bases to trimming and J lost 7 bases, with 9 bases between them. CDR3 length: 12 amino acids. Study results and limitations: Across donors, sequencing depth was assumed by presence/absence analyses to be roughly uniform. Sequencing probably produced one cluster of sequence variants that were highly shared.

The chain couples TRBV6-6 to TRBJ2-3; D not resolved. The origin of this receptor is a male donor in good health and CMV-seropositive. The sequencing sample was made of PBMCs. This CDR3 reads CASSWALNTQYF. The CDR3 region has the DNA TGTGCCAGCAGTTGGGCCTTAAATACGCAGTATTTT.